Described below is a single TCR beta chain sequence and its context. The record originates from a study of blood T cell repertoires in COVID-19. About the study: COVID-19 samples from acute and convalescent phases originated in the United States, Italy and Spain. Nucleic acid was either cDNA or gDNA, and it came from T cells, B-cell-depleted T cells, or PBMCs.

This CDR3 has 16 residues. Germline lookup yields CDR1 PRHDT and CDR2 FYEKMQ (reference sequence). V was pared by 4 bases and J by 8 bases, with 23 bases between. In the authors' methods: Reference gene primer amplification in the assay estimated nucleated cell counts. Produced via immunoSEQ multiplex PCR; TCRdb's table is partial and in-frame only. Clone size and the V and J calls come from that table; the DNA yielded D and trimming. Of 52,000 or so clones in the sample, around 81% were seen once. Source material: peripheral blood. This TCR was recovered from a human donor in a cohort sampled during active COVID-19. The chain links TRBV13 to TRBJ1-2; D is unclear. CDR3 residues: CASSSDRTIVGLGYTF. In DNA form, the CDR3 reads TGTGCCAGCAGCTCCGATCGGACTATAGTTGGTTTGGGCTACACCTTC.